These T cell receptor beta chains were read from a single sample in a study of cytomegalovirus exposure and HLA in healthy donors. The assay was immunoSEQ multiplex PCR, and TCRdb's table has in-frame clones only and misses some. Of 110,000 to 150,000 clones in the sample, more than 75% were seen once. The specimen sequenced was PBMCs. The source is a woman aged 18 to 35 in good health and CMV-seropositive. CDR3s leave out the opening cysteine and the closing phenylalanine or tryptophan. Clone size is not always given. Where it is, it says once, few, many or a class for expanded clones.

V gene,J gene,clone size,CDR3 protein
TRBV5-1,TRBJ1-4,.,ASGDLGSNEKLF
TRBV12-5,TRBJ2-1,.,ASGTTLRQGYDEQF
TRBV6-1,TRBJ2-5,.,ASSDRGYQETQY
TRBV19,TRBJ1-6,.,ASSNRDKSGNSPLH
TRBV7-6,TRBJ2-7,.,ASSSSPGWGGYEQY
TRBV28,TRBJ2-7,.,ASSPTSGQSSYEQY
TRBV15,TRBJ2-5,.,ATSRATGGGETQY
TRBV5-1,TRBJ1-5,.,ASSLTGDQPQH
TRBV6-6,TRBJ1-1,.,ASSYSTGAAEAF
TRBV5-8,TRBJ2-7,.,ASSFTTYYEQY
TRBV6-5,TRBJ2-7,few,ASSYDKYEQY
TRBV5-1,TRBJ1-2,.,ASSLVATGIDGYT
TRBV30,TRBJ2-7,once,AWSDSNSYEQY
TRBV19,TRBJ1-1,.,ASSRDRLEAF
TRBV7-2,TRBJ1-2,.,ASSLTPGPANYGYT
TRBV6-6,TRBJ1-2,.,ASSHKQEGANGYT
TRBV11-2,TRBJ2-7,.,ASSPLRGSYEQY
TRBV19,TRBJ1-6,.,ASSIDTAGLSYNSPLH
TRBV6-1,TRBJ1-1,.,ASSGGTLPTNTEAF
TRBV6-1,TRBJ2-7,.,ASKGDINEQY
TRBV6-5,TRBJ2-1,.,ASSLAATSYNEQF
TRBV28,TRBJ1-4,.,ASTPNDYRYREKLF
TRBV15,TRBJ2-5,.,ATKGDSRQETQY
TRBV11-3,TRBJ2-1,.,ASSSGLAGINEQF
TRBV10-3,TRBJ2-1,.,AISGVYFTSGGDNEQF
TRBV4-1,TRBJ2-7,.,ASSQVMGGGAPGQY
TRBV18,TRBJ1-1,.,ASSPLMSAVAF
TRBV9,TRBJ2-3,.,ASSVDWTEQSTDTQY
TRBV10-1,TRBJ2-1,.,ASSPGLAGGGNEQF
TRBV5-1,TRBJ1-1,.,ASSLEAGRTEAF
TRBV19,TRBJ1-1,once,ASSTLKAGGRTEAF
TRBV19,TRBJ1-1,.,ATHNPGTGGMDEAF
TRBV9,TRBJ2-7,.,ASSGRLTAPLH
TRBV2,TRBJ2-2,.,ASSAGQGWNTGELF
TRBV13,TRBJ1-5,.,ASSLSGGGSQH
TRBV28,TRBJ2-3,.,ASSFGQGTDTQY
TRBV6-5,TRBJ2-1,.,ASKRAGTGSYAQF
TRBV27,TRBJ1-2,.,ASRVGGKRNYGYT
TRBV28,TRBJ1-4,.,ASSSPTGDEKLF
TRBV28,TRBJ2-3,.,ASSPGQGGRSTDTQY
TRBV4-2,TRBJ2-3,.,ASSQGAGGGAADTQY
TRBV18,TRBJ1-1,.,ASSPLNTGGAREAF
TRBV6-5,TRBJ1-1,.,ASTGPGRGTEAF
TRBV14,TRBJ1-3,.,ASRITGSSGNTIY
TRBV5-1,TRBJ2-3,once,ASSLDSGHTDTQY
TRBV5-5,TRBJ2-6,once,ASSRKSDRGLSGANVLT
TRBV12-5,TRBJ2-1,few,ASGLVPRTGPKNEQF
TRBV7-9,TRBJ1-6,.,ASSFLQGNSPLH
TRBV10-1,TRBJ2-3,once,ASSEDYTDTQY
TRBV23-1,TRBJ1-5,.,ASSHPLTESNQPQH
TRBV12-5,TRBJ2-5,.,ASGLGSGDETQY
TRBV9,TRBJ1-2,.,ASSVTDYGYT